Given below is one T cell receptor beta chain in context. The antigen remains unidentified. The data stem from a study of T cell responses to AZD1222 COVID-19 vaccine. Broader study findings: Females outnumbered males among donors, who were mostly white British; clonal diversity was possibly underestimated.

Repertoires were generated with immunoSEQ multiplex PCR, while TCRdb's copy carries only in-frame clones and drops some. The sample has some 130,000 clones, roughly 85% seen once. Germline assignment: CDR1 SGDLS and CDR2 YYNGEE. V was clipped by 0 bases and J by 6 bases, with 13 bases between them. This CDR3 has 14 amino acids. The origin of this receptor is an adult in good health. The chain employs TRBV9 and TRBJ2-7; TRBD2 might be the D (6 bases). Sequences were derived from peripheral blood, sampled on day 0 of AZD1222 vaccination. The CDR3 DNA sequence: TGTGCCAGCAGCGTAGCCGGGGCCGGGGGCGAGCAGTACTTC. Translation gives CASSVAGAGGEQYF.